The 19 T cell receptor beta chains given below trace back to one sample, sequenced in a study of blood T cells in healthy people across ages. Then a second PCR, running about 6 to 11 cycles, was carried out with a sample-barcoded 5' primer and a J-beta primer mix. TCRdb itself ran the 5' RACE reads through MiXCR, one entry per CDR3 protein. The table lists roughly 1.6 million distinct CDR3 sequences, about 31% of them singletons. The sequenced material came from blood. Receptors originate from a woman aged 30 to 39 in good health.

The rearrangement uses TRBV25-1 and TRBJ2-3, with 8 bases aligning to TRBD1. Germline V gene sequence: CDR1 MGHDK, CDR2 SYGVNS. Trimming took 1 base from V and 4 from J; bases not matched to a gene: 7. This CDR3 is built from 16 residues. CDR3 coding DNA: TGTGCCAGCAGTGAATGGGGCCAGGGGGCCCCAGATACGCAGTATTTT. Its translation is CASSEWGQGAPDTQYF.

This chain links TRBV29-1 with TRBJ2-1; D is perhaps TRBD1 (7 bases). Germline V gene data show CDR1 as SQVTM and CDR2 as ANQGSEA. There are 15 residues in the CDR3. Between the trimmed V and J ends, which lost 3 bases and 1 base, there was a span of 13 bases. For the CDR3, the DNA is TGCAGCGTTGAGGGCGGGACAGTTTCCTACAATGAGCAGTTCTTC. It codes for CSVEGGTVSYNEQFF.

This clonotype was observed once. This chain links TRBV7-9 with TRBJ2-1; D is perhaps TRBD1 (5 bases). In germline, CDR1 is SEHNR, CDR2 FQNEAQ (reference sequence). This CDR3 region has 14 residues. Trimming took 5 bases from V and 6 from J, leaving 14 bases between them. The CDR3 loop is CASSHPRTPNEQFF. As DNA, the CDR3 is TGTGCCAGCAGCCATCCCCGGACACCCAATGAGCAGTTCTTC.

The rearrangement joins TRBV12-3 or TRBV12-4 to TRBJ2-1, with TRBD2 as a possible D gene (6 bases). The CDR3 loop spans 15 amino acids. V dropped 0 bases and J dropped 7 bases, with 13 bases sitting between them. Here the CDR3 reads CASSLARRDVNEQFF. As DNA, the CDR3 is TGTGCCAGCAGTTTAGCGCGGCGGGATGTGAATGAGCAGTTCTTC.

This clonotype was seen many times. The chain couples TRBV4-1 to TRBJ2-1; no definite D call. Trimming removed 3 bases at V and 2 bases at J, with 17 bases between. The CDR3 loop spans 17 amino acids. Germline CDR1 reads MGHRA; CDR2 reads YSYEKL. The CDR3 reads CASSHADLAATYNEQFF. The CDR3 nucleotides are TGCGCCAGCAGCCATGCCGATCTGGCTGCCACCTACAATGAGCAGTTCTTC.

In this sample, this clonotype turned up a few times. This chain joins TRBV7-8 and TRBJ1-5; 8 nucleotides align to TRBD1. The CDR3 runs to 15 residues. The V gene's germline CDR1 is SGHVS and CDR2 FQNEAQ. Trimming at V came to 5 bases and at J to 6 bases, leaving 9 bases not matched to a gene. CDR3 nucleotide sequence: TGTGCCAGCAGCACTAGGACAGGGAGGGTTCAGCCCCAGCATTTT. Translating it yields CASSTRTGRVQPQHF.

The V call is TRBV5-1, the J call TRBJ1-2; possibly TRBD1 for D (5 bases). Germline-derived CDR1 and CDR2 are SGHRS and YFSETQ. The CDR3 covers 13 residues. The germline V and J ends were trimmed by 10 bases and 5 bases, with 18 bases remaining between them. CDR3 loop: CACSREPIYGYTF. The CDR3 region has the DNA TGCGCCTGCTCCAGGGAGCCCATTTATGGCTACACCTTC.

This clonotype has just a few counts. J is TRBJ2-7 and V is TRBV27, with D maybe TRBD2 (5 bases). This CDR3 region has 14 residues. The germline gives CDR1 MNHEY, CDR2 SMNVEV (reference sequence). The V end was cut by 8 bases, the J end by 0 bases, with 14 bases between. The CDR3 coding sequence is TGTGCCAGCGCTTTAGCGAGATTCTCCTACGAGCAGTACTTC. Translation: CASALARFSYEQYF.

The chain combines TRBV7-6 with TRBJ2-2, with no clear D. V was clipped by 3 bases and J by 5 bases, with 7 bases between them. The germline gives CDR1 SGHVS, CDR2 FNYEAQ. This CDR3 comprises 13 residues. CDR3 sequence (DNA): TGTGCCAGCAGCTTTGATCTTACCGGGGAGCTGTTTTTT. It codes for CASSFDLTGELFF.

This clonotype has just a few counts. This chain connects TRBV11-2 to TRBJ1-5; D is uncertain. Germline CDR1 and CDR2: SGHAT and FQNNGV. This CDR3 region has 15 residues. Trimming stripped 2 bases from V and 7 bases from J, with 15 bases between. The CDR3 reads CASSLSMGGSQPQHF. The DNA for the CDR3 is TGTGCCAGCAGCTTAAGTATGGGAGGTTCCCAGCCCCAGCATTTT.

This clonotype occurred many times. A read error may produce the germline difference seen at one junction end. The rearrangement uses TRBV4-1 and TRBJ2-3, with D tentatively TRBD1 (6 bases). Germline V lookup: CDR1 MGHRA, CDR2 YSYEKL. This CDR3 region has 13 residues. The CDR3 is CASSQGSTDTQYF. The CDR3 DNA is TGTGCCAGCAGCCAGGGGAGCACAGATACGCAGTATTTT.

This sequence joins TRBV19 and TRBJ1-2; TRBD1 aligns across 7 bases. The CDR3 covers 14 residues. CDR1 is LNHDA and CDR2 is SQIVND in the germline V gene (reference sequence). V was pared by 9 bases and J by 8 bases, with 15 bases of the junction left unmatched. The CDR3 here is CASSHRGRALGYTF. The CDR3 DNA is TGTGCCAGCAGCCACAGGGGTCGCGCTCTAGGCTACACCTTC.

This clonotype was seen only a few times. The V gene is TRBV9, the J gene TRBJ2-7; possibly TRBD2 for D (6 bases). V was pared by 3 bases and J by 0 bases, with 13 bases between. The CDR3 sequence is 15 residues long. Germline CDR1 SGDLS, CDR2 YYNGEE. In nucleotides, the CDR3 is TGTGCCAGCAGCGAAGGAGGGGTGAGCTCCTACGAGCAGTACTTC. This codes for CASSEGGVSSYEQYF.

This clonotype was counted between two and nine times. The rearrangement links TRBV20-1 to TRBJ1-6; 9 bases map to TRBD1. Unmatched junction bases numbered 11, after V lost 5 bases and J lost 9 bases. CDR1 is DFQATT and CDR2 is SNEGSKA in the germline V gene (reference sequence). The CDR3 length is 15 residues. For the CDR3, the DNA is TGCAGTGCTGGTTACGGGACAGGGTACAGTTCACCCCTCCACTTT. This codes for CSAGYGTGYSSPLHF.

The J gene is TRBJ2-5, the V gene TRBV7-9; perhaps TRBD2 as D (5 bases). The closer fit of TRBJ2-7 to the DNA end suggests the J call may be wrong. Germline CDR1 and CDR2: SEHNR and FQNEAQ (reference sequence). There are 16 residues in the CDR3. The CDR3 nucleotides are TGTGCCAGCAGCACGCTAGCCACGGGTTTTAGCAACGAGCAGTACTTC. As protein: CASSTLATGFSNEQYF.

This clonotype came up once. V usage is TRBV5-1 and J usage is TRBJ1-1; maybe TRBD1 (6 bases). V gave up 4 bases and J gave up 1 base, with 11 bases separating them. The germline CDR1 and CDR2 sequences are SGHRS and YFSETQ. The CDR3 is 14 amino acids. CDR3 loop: CASSVTGRNTEAFF. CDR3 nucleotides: TGCGCCAGCAGCGTAACAGGGAGGAACACTGAAGCTTTCTTT.

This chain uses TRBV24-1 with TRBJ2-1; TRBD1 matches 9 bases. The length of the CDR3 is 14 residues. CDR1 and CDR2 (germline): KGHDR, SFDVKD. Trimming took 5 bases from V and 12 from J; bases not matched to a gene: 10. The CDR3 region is CATSVTGGPRGQFF. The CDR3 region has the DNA TGTGCCACCAGTGTTACAGGGGGCCCCCGGGGGCAGTTCTTC.

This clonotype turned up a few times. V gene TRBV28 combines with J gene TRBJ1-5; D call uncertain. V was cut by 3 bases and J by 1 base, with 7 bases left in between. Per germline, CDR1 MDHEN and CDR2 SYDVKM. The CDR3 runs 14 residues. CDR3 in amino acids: CASSFIDSNQPQHF. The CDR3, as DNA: TGTGCCAGCAGTTTTATTGACAGCAATCAGCCCCAGCATTTT.

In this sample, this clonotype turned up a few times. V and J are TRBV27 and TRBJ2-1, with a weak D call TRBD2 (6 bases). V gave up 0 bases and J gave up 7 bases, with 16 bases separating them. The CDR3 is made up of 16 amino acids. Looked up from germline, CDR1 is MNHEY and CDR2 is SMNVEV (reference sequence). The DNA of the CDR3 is TGTGCCAGCAGTTTATCGTGGAGGGGCCTCGCGAATGAGCAGTTCTTC. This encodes CASSLSWRGLANEQFF.